This paragraph reports one TCR beta chain. The data are from a study of blood T cell repertoires in COVID-19. The germline gives CDR1 SGHRS, CDR2 YFSETQ. This CDR3 has 14 residues. The V gene end was trimmed by 4 bases and the J gene end by 4 bases; junction bases not matched to a gene: 6. Data came from immunoSEQ multiplex PCR; TCRdb stores just in-frame clones and leaves some out. The sample comprises under 200,000 clones, roughly 78% of which are singletons, and 6% to 7.5% rests with the top ten. The source of this sequence is a man between 65 and 80 years old with active or convalescent COVID-19. The V and J genes are TRBV5-1 and TRBJ2-3; 7 nucleotides line up with TRBD2. The specimen was peripheral blood. The CDR3 coding sequence is TGCGCCAGCAGCCCACTAGCGCCAGCAGATACGCAGTATTTT. Protein: CASSPLAPADTQYF.